Below are 9 T cell receptor beta chains sequenced from a single sample in a study of CD8 T cells in ankylosing spondylitis. TCRdb recomputed calls from the 5' RACE reads with MiXCR, one row per CDR3 protein. The sample has about 340,000 distinct CDR3 sequences; 20% are singletons. The sequencing sample was made of blood, either unsorted or a sorted T cell fraction (not recorded which). Receptors originate from a male donor with ankylosing spondylitis or in good health (not recorded which).

The V gene is TRBV12-3 or TRBV12-4, the J gene TRBJ2-7; unclear D gene. Trimming stripped 2 bases from V and 5 bases from J, with 10 bases between. The CDR3 spans 13 residues. The CDR3 DNA reads as TGTGCCAGCAGTTTACTCGAGGACCACGAGCAGTACTTC. It is translated as CASSLLEDHEQYF.

The gene calls are TRBV7-9 and TRBJ2-3; D ambiguous. Germline V gene sequence: CDR1 SEHNR, CDR2 FQNEAQ (reference sequence). The CDR3 extends over 13 amino acids. Trimming pared 5 bases from V and 7 bases from J, leaving 13 bases between. CDR3 region: CASSPTSQYTQYF. In nucleotides, the CDR3 is TGTGCCAGCAGCCCCACGTCGCAGTATACGCAGTATTTT.

The chain combines TRBV29-1 with TRBJ2-5; no definite D call. Trimming removed 3 bases at V and 1 base at J, with 12 bases between. CDR1 and CDR2 from the germline V gene are SQVTM and ANQGSEA. This CDR3 region has 14 residues. The CDR3 region has the DNA TGCAGCGTTGATTACAGCCGGCCCCAAGAGACCCAGTACTTC. It encodes CSVDYSRPQETQYF.

This clonotype turned up a few times. This sequence joins TRBV12-3 or TRBV12-4 and TRBJ2-3; the match to TRBD1 covers 11 bases. V lost 4 bases, J lost 5 bases, and 8 bases stayed unmatched. The CDR3 loop spans 16 amino acids. The CDR3 sequence is CASSSRTGGFEDTQYF. In DNA form, the CDR3 reads TGTGCCAGCAGTTCTCGGACAGGGGGCTTCGAAGATACGCAGTATTTT.

The chain couples TRBV15 to TRBJ1-2; no clear D gene. V was pared by 0 bases and J by 8 bases, with 7 bases between. The CDR3 has 12 residues. CDR1 is LNHNV, CDR2 YYDKDF, per germline (reference sequence). The CDR3 loop is CATSRDSMGYTF. DNA of the CDR3: TGTGCCACCAGCAGAGATTCTATGGGCTACACCTTC.

This clonotype was recorded a few times. The genes are TRBV3-1 and TRBJ2-3, with D possibly TRBD2 on 6 matching bases. CDR1 and CDR2 from the germline V gene are LGHDT and YNNKEL (reference sequence). The CDR3 totals 18 residues. Trimming took 0 bases from V and 4 from J, leaving 20 bases between them. CDR3 region: CASSQDVRVWEASDTQYF. The CDR3 nucleotides read TGTGCCAGCAGCCAAGACGTCCGGGTTTGGGAGGCATCAGATACGCAGTATTTT.

The chain links TRBV4-1 to TRBJ2-3; no clear D. V dropped 1 base and J dropped 4 bases, with 6 bases sitting between them. The CDR3 contains 13 residues. The germline V gene has CDR1 MGHRA and CDR2 YSYEKL. CDR3 in amino acids: CASSQVAADTQYF. CDR3 DNA: TGCGCCAGCAGCCAAGTAGCAGCAGATACGCAGTATTTT.

J is TRBJ2-3 and V is TRBV12-3 or TRBV12-4; D not certain. Trimming removed 0 bases at V and 6 bases at J, with 10 bases between. The CDR3 length is 14 residues. The CDR3 loop is CASSLAVGADTQYF. Written as DNA, the CDR3 is TGTGCCAGCAGTTTAGCGGTGGGTGCGGATACGCAGTATTTT.

This clonotype showed up just a few times. The gene calls are TRBV4-1 and TRBJ2-2; tentative D call: TRBD1 (5 bases). V was cut by 0 bases and J by 1 base, with 9 bases left in between. The CDR3 is 16 residues long. From germline, CDR1 is MGHRA and CDR2 YSYEKL. CDR3 loop: CASSQEAGRNTGELFF. Here the CDR3 DNA reads TGCGCCAGCAGCCAAGAGGCAGGGCGGAACACCGGGGAGCTGTTTTTT.